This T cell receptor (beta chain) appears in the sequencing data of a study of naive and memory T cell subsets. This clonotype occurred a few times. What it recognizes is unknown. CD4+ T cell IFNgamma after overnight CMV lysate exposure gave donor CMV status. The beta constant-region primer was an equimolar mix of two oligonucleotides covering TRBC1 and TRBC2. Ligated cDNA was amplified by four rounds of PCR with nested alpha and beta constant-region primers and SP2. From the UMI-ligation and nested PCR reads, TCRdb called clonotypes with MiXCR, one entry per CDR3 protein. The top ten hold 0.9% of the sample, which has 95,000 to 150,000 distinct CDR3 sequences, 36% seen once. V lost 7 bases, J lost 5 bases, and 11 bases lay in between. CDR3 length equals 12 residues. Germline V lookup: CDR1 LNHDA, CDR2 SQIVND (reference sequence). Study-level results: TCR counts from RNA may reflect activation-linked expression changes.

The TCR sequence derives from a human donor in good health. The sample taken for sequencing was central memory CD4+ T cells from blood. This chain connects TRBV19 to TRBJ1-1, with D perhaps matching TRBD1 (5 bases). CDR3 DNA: TGTGCCAGTACTCAGGGTCGGACTGAAGCTTTCTTT. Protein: CASTQGRTEAFF.